These 11 T cell receptor beta chains were all obtained from the same sample, sequenced in a study of blood T cell repertoires in COVID-19. Here immunoSEQ multiplex PCR was the method, and the copy in TCRdb shows in-frame clones only, minus some. The repertoire holds about 670,000 clones, approximately 90% seen once, with over 0.2% in the top ten. Sequencing used peripheral blood. The receptors derive from a woman aged 18 to 35 with acute or convalescent COVID-19.

The chain employs TRBV19 and TRBJ2-7, with 8 bases lining up with TRBD1. CDR3 length equals 12 residues. The junction had 4 bases not matched to a gene; V was cut back by 8 bases and J by 4 bases. CDR1 is LNHDA and CDR2 is SQIVND in the germline V gene (reference sequence). The DNA for the CDR3 is TGTGCCAGTCCGGACAGGGCGTACGAGCAGTACTTC. This encodes CASPDRAYEQYF.

The chain links TRBV5-4 to TRBJ1-2; D unclear. V shed 2 bases and J shed 3 bases, with 14 bases lying between them. The CDR3 loop spans 15 amino acids. Germline lookup yields CDR1 SGHNT and CDR2 YYREEE (reference sequence). DNA of the CDR3: TGTGCCAGCAGCTTACCGGGCGGAGGGTACTATGGCTACACCTTC. Its translation is CASSLPGGGYYGYTF.

About this clone itself: This same CDR3 is encoded by further DNA sequences in the sample. The rearrangement uses TRBV6-5 and TRBJ1-1; tentatively, D is TRBD1 (5 bases). CDR1 is MNHEY and CDR2 is SVGAGI in the germline V gene. Trimming left V 0 bases short and J 5 bases short, with 10 bases between. This CDR3 is 14 amino acids long. The CDR3 nucleotides read TGTGCCAGCAGTTACTCCGGGGGTGGTACTGAAGCTTTCTTT. Translated: CASSYSGGGTEAFF.

This clone showed up just once. The rearrangement links TRBV4-1 to TRBJ1-1; D might be TRBD1 (5 bases). The V and J ends lost 4 bases and 1 base respectively, with 13 bases between them. The CDR3 length is 15 residues. Per germline, CDR1 MGHRA and CDR2 YSYEKL. CDR3 DNA sequence: TGCGCCAGCAGCCCTGGCGGGGCAGGGAACACTGAAGCTTTCTTT. Amino acid sequence: CASSPGGAGNTEAFF.

V usage is TRBV2 and J usage is TRBJ1-1, with 7 bases fitting TRBD1. V lost 5 bases, J lost 6 bases, and 9 bases stayed unmatched. The CDR3 runs to 14 residues. Germline V gives CDR1 SNHLY, CDR2 FYNNEI. The CDR3 DNA reads as TGTGCCAGCAGTCCTCTACAGGGGCGGGCTGAAGCTTTCTTT. Its protein is CASSPLQGRAEAFF.

The chain uses TRBV7-3 and TRBJ1-1, with 7 bases matching TRBD1. Trimming at V came to 5 bases and at J to 4 bases, leaving 7 bases not matched to a gene. CDR3 size: 14 residues. Looked up from germline, CDR1 is SGHTA and CDR2 is FQGTGA. The CDR3 loop reads CASSRSGTATEAFF. DNA of the CDR3: TGTGCCAGCAGCCGATCCGGGACAGCCACTGAAGCTTTCTTT.

This clone was observed a single time. The chain recombines TRBV7-8 with TRBJ1-3; the D is unclear. V was cut by 4 bases and J by 4 bases, with 14 bases left in between. Germline V gives CDR1 SGHVS, CDR2 FQNEAQ. The CDR3 runs 15 residues. CDR3 bases: TGTGCCAGCAGCTCCTCCCTGAGGAGGGGAAACACCATATATTTT. As protein: CASSSSLRRGNTIYF.

This sequence joins TRBV6-4 and TRBJ2-3, with 8 bases identical to TRBD1. Germline V CDR1 and CDR2: MRHNA, SNTAGT. There are 15 residues in the CDR3. J was trimmed by 7 bases and V by 2 bases; bases with no gene match: 8. DNA of the CDR3: TGTGCCAGCAGTGACGGGGGGACAGGAGCAAATACGCAGTATTTT. Amino acid sequence: CASSDGGTGANTQYF.

This chain joins TRBV30 and TRBJ1-5, with no clear D. Trimming pared 0 bases from V and 0 bases from J, leaving 18 bases between. The CDR3 length is 18 residues. Germline lookup yields CDR1 GTSNPN and CDR2 SVGIG (reference sequence). As DNA, the CDR3 is TGTGCCTGGAGTGTAGGAGGCCCCCGACCTTATAGCAATCAGCCCCAGCATTTT. The encoded protein is CAWSVGGPRPYSNQPQHF.

The chain is built from TRBV6-1 and TRBJ1-5; D gene uncertain. Between the trimmed V and J ends, which lost 1 base and 0 bases, there was a span of 7 bases. The CDR3 runs to 15 residues. CDR1 and CDR2 (germline): MNHNS, SASEGT. The chain's CDR3 is CASSEDSYSNQPQHF. The CDR3 DNA reads TGTGCCAGCAGTGAAGACAGTTATAGCAATCAGCCCCAGCATTTT.

The chain uses TRBV4-1 and TRBJ2-7; 7 bases agree with TRBD2. V shed 0 bases and J 2 bases; nucleotides not matched to a gene: 4. CDR3 length equals 15 residues. CDR1 is MGHRA and CDR2 is YSYEKL in the germline V gene. CDR3 sequence reads: CASSQEGGFAYEQYF. The CDR3 nucleotides are TGCGCCAGCAGCCAAGAGGGAGGGTTCGCCTACGAGCAGTACTTC.